This note documents a single T cell receptor beta chain sequence. Its antigen remains unidentified. One base away there is no much larger clone; base qualities are not given. This sample stems from a study of CD8+ T cells in alopecia areata (dated by TCRdb to the late 2010s). For context, the study as a whole: The treated patients took part in an open-label pilot trial in which moderate-to-severe alopecia areata was treated with oral tofacitinib at 5 to 10 mg twice daily. High-throughput TCRbeta sequencing was used to examine T cell clonal expansion in alopecia areata in both the C3H/HeJ mouse model and human patients. Patients on tofacitinib were biopsied at baseline and after 4 and 24 weeks of treatment, and several of the patients also had a later scalp biopsy. Tofacitinib was given for 6 to 18 months, followed by 6 months of follow-up off drug to assess delayed response and recurrence. immunoSEQ multiplex PCR using 35 Vbeta forward primers and 13 Jbeta reverse primers was used to amplify TCRbeta CDR3 regions. Human TCRbeta sequencing covered scalp tissue and sorted CD4+ and CD8+ peripheral blood T cells from patchy and totalis/universalis alopecia areata patients and healthy controls. Scalp clonality was compared across normal scalp (n=4), patchy alopecia areata scalp (n=8), and alopecia totalis/universalis scalp (n=8). RNA was extracted with the PAXgene miRNA kit for fixed scalp, the miRNeasy kit for PBMCs, and the RNeasy kit for mouse skin. Study-level results and caveats: Lesional scalp, especially in alopecia totalis/universalis, showed higher clonality and more expanded CD8+ clones than normal scalp, suggesting antigenic drive. Unlike mouse skin, where gammadelta T cells dominate, normal human skin contains resident alphabeta T cells that get sequenced too, which complicates analysis of the scalp TCR repertoire. Shared TCR sequences between patients were less evident than in mice, which may be partly attributable to HLA diversity in the patient population.

Lesional scalp punch biopsies and peripheral blood were obtained from alopecia areata patients. PBMCs were isolated by density centrifugation and stained for CD3, CD4 and CD8, after which CD4+ and CD8+ T cells were sorted on a FACSAria. Receptor libraries were prepared by the immunoSEQ multiplex PCR assay. To provide template for TCR sequencing, every sample had RNA extracted and reverse transcribed into cDNA. First-strand cDNA was synthesized using SuperScript III with a 2:1 mix of oligo-dT and random hexamers. Amplification bias was assessed with a synthetic immune receptor repertoire, and residual bias was removed computationally. The authors processed their data as follows. Raw reads were preprocessed to remove errors, and CDR3 was defined by IMGT conventions from the conserved cysteine to phenylalanine. Clonality was calculated as 1 minus Shannon entropy normalized by log2 of the number of productive unique TCRs. CD4 or CD8 identity of scalp clones was inferred by cross-referencing scalp TCRbeta sequences with sorted blood CD4 and CD8 repertoires. In TCRdb, the immuneACCESS table is reduced to in-frame sequences with V and J assigned. These tables do not hold every clone; where another copy was compared, an unresolved V gene accounts for under half, and the others remain unexplained. The D gene and trimming were derived from the DNA, and the V and J assignments and clone size from that table. This sample is represented by approximately 150,000 clones; roughly 50% of them were singletons. 6.5% to 7.5% of the sample is in the top ten clones.

V was cut back by 5 bases and J by 12 bases, leaving a gap of 14 bases between them. The CDR3, from cysteine to phenylalanine, totals 13 residues. The DNA shown is the 39-base CDR3, in frame from base 1. The germline V gene yields SGHTA for CDR1 and FQGTGA for CDR2. This TCR was sampled from a human donor with alopecia areata. The chain is assembled from TRBV7-3 and TRBJ1-6; the D segment could be TRBD1, given 5 matching bases. Sequencing was done on a sample of CD4+ T cells sorted from blood. The nucleotide sequence is given as TGTGCCAGCAGCGCTTCTGGGGACCTACCCCTCCACTTT. It translates to CASSASGDLPLHF.